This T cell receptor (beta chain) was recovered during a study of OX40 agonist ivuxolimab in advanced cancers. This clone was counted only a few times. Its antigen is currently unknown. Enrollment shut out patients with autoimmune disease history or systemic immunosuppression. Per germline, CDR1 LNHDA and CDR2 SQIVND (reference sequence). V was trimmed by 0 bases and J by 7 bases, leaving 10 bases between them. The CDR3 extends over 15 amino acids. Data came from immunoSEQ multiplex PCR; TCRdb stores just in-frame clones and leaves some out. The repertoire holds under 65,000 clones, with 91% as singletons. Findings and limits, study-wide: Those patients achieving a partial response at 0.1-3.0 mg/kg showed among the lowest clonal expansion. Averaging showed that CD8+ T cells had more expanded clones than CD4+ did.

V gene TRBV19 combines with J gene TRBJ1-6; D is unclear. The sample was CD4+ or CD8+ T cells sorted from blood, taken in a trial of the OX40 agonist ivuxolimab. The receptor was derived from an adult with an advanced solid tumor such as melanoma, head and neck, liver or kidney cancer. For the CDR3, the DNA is TGTGCCAGTAGTATAGATGGAACAATGAATTCACCCCTCCACTTT. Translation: CASSIDGTMNSPLHF.